Here is one T cell receptor beta chain with its context. Its antigen remains unknown. Every patient experienced relapse after autologous stem cell transplantation, and brentuximab vedotin exposure varied. Clones were sequenced by immunoSEQ multiplex PCR, and TCRdb holds only the in-frame ones, with some missing. The table includes 11,000 to 15,000 clones, around 83% detected once. These data come from a study of PD-1 blockade in classical Hodgkin lymphoma. The study, taken as a whole, reports: The diversity seen at baseline in complete responders resembled that of newly diagnosed patients. Nivolumab initiated under 1 year post-ASCT led to patient exclusion. Newly diagnosed patients reportedly trailed healthy donors in baseline TCR diversity.

The CDR3 is 15 residues long. After removal of 6 bases from V and 3 bases from J, the junction contained 10 bases not matched to a gene. Germline V CDR1 and CDR2: SGDLS, YYNGEE. The genes are TRBV9 and TRBJ2-5, with 8 bases that match TRBD1. The sequencing here drew on peripheral blood mononuclear cells (PBMCs), taken before the second cycle of nivolumab. The receptor's source is a human donor with classical Hodgkin lymphoma. Here the CDR3 reads CASTMSGQGEETQYF. The CDR3 DNA is TGTGCCAGCACCATGTCAGGACAGGGAGAAGAGACCCAGTACTTC.